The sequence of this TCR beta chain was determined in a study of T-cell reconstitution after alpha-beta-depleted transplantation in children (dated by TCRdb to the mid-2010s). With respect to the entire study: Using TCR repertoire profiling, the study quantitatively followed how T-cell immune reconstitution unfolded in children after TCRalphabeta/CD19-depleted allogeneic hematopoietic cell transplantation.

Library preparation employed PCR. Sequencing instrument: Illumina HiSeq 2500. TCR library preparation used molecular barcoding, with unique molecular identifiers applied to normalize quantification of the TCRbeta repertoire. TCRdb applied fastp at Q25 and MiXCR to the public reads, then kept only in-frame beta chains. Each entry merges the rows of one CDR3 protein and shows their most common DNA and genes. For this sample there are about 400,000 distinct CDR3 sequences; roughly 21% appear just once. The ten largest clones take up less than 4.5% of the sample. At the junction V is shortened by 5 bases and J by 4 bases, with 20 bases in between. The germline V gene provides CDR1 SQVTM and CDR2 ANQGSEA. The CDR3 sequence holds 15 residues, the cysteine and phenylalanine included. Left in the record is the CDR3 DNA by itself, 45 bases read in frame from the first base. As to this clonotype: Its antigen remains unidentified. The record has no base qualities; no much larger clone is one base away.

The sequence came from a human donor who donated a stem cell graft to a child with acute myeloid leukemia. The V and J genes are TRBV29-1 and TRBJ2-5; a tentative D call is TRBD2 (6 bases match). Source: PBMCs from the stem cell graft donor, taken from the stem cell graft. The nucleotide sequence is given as TGCAGCGTTTCGGGCCCCCCTAGCGTACGAGAGACCCAGTACTTC. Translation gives CSVSGPPSVRETQYF.